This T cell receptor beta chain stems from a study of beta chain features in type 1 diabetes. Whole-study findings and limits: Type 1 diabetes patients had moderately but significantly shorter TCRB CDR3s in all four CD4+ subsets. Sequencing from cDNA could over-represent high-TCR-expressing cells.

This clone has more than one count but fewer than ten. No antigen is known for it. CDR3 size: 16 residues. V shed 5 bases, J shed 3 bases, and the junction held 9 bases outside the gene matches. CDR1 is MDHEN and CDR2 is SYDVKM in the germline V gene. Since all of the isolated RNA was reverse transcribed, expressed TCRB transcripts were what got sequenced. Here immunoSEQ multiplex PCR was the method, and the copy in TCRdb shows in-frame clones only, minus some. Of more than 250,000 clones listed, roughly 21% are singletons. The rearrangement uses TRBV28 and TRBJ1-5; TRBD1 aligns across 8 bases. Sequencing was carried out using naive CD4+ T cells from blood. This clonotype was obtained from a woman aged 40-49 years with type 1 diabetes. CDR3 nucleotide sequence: TGTGCCAGCAGTCCCCCGGGCAGGGGGCACAATCAGCCCCAGCATTTT. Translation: CASSPPGRGHNQPQHF.